A single sample gave rise to the 17 T cell receptor beta chains below, sequenced in a study of identical twins. Via MiXCR, TCRdb re-called the 5' RACE reads, giving one row per CDR3 protein. The sample holds roughly 220,000 distinct CDR3 sequences, 6.5% to 8% seen once. The sample was also reused in another study, on T cells expressing NK-cell markers.

Sequencing input: CD8+ T cells sorted from blood. The receptors originated from a woman under 30 in good health.

This clonotype was observed many times. The J gene is TRBJ2-1, the V gene TRBV11-2; no firm D call. The length of the CDR3 is 13 residues. The ends were cut back, 2 bases at V and 8 bases at J, with 10 bases in the middle. CDR1 is SGHAT and CDR2 is FQNNGV in the germline V gene. The CDR3 here is CASSLLFRDEQFF. The CDR3 DNA reads as TGTGCCAGCAGCTTATTGTTCCGGGATGAGCAGTTCTTC.

This chain connects TRBV28 to TRBJ2-7; TRBD2 matches at 8 bases. This CDR3 is 14 amino acids long. The ends lost 1 base at V and 7 bases at J; junction bases unmatched: 6. The germline CDR1 and CDR2 sequences are MDHEN and SYDVKM. The CDR3 region has the DNA TGTGCCAGCAGTTTATTATTACTAGCGGCTGAGCAGTACTTC. It codes for CASSLLLLAAEQYF.

This clonotype was observed a few times. The J gene is TRBJ1-2, the V gene TRBV9; 8 bases are shared with TRBD1. CDR3 length equals 13 residues. V lost 3 bases, J lost 8 bases, and 6 bases stayed unmatched. In germline, CDR1 is SGDLS, CDR2 YYNGEE. For the CDR3, the DNA is TGTGCCAGCAGCGCAGAGACAGGGGCAGGCTACACCTTC. As protein: CASSAETGAGYTF.

This clonotype came up many times. V usage is TRBV5-6 and J usage is TRBJ1-5, with D uncertain. Trimming removed 0 bases at V and 4 bases at J, with 8 bases between. The CDR3 spans 14 residues. CDR1 and CDR2 (germline): SGHDT, YYEEEE. The CDR3 region has the DNA TGTGCCAGCAGCTTGGGGTACGGAAATCAGCCCCAGCATTTT. It specifies CASSLGYGNQPQHF.

The V call is TRBV11-2, the J call TRBJ2-1; tentative D call: TRBD2 (5 bases). V shed 7 bases and J shed 0 bases, with 10 bases lying between them. The CDR3 covers 14 residues. Germline V gene data show CDR1 as SGHAT and CDR2 as FQNNGV. As DNA, the CDR3 is TGTGCCAGCACCCCGGGGTACTCCTACAATGAGCAGTTCTTC. Translation gives CASTPGYSYNEQFF. Together with reference TRBV11-2 and TRBJ2-1, the CDR3 gives the full variable domain: EAGVAQSPRYKIIEKRQSVAFWCNPISGHATLYWYQQILGQGPKLLIQFQNNGVVDDSQLPKDRFSAERLKGVDSTLKIQPAKLEDSAVYLCASTPGYSYNEQFFGPGTRLTVL.

Notes on this clonotype: A much more abundant neighbour one base away suggests this may be a read error. The rearrangement links TRBV29-1 to TRBJ2-3; a weak D match, TRBD2 (6 bases). The CDR3 contains 13 residues. The germline V gene has CDR1 SQVTM and CDR2 ANQGSEA. This CDR3 is CNVMWRDTDTQYF. The CDR3 nucleotides read TGCAACGTTATGTGGCGGGACACAGATACGCAGTATTTT.

V is TRBV9 and J is TRBJ1-1; D possibly corresponds to TRBD1 (5 bases). CDR3 length equals 15 residues. CDR1 SGDLS and CDR2 YYNGEE come from the germline V gene. The V end was cut by 0 bases, the J end by 0 bases, with 9 bases between. CDR3 sequence: CASSVEGRLNTEAFF. As DNA, the CDR3 is TGTGCCAGCAGCGTAGAGGGACGGCTGAACACTGAAGCTTTCTTT.

This clonotype was seen only a few times. V and J are TRBV19 and TRBJ2-7, with 9 bases matching TRBD1. The germline V gene encodes CDR1 LNHDA and CDR2 SQIVND (reference sequence). The J segment lost 6 bases and the V segment lost 5 bases, leaving 5 bases of the junction unmatched. The CDR3 length is 13 residues. In DNA form, the CDR3 reads TGTGCCAGTAGTTGGGGACAGGGCGGCGAGCAGTACTTC. This encodes CASSWGQGGEQYF.

The rearrangement links TRBV10-3 to TRBJ1-1; a weak D match, TRBD1 (6 bases). This CDR3 spans 13 amino acids. With 7 bases removed from V and 2 bases from J, the gap between germline ends came to 11 bases. Germline V gives CDR1 ENHRY, CDR2 SYGVKD. DNA for the CDR3: TGTGCCATCACCGAGGGGGTTAACACTGAAGCTTTCTTT. Amino acid sequence: CAITEGVNTEAFF.

V and J are TRBV2 and TRBJ1-1; the D gene is possibly TRBD1 (6 bases). CDR1 is SNHLY and CDR2 is FYNNEI in the germline V gene. The ends were cut back, 8 bases at V and 3 bases at J, with 13 bases in the middle. The CDR3 is 13 amino acids. The CDR3 region has the DNA TGTGCCAGCCCGGGGGGCCGGGACACTGAAGCTTTCTTT. Translation: CASPGGRDTEAFF.

This clonotype was detected a few times. CDR3: CASSFWNQETQYF. The CDR3 bases are TGTGCCAGCAGTTTTTGGAACCAAGAGACCCAGTACTTC. The V gene is TRBV27, the J gene TRBJ2-5; no clear D. The germline V gene encodes CDR1 MNHEY and CDR2 SMNVEV (reference sequence). The V end lost 3 bases, the J end lost 0 bases, and 5 bases lay between the germline ends. This CDR3 comprises 13 residues.

This clonotype has a handful of counts. CDR3 protein: CASSLGGPRDAFF. CDR3 bases: TGTGCCAGCAGTTTGGGGGGGCCCAGGGACGCTTTCTTT. The chain uses TRBV27 and TRBJ1-1; D is possibly TRBD1 (6 bases). The CDR3 totals 13 residues. The germline V and J ends were trimmed by 3 bases and 11 bases, with 16 bases remaining between them. Germline assignment: CDR1 MNHEY and CDR2 SMNVEV (reference sequence).

This clonotype was counted only a few times. The rearrangement links TRBV7-9 to TRBJ2-1; 7 nucleotides match TRBD1. The CDR3 consists of 15 residues. Germline V gives CDR1 SEHNR, CDR2 FQNEAQ (reference sequence). V was clipped by 3 bases and J by 7 bases; unmatched bases: 9. This CDR3 reads CASSLVTGLGNEQFF. Written as DNA, the CDR3 is TGTGCCAGCAGCTTGGTGACAGGGCTAGGGAATGAGCAGTTCTTC. Filled out from reference TRBV7-9 and TRBJ2-1, the complete variable domain reads DTGVSQNPRHKITKRGQNVTFRCDPISEHNRLYWYRQTLGQGPEFLTYFQNEAQLEKSRLLSDRFSAERPKGSFSTLEIQRTEQGDSAMYLCASSLVTGLGNEQFFGPGTRLTVL.

The chain is built from TRBV20-1 and TRBJ1-1; perhaps TRBD1 as D (5 bases). The CDR3 is 14 residues long. The V gene's germline CDR1 is DFQATT and CDR2 SNEGSKA (reference sequence). V gave up 4 bases and J gave up 0 bases, with 12 bases separating them. The CDR3 nucleotides are TGCAGTGCTAACACCGGGGGAATGAACACTGAAGCTTTCTTT. It yields the protein CSANTGGMNTEAFF.

This clonotype was observed at least ten times. V usage is TRBV12-3 or TRBV12-4 and J usage is TRBJ1-1; D not resolved. V was clipped by 4 bases and J by 1 base, with 16 bases between them. The CDR3 runs 16 residues. CDR3 DNA: TGTGCCAGCAGTTCAGCCTCGCCCACACCGAACACTGAAGCTTTCTTT. Protein: CASSSASPTPNTEAFF.

This clonotype was detected only a few times. The chain recombines TRBV12-3 or TRBV12-4 with TRBJ1-1, with D hard to call. V was clipped by 0 bases and J by 9 bases, with 5 bases between them. The CDR3 runs 11 residues. Written as DNA, the CDR3 is TGTGCCAGCAGTTTAGCGGGGAAAGCTTTCTTT. Amino acid sequence: CASSLAGKAFF.

This clonotype was counted between two and nine times. V gene TRBV20-1 combines with J gene TRBJ2-5; D unclear. The CDR3 spans 14 residues. From germline, CDR1 is DFQATT and CDR2 SNEGSKA (reference sequence). V lost 0 bases and J 1 base, leaving 9 bases between the germline ends. DNA for the CDR3: TGCAGTGCTAGAGATCTTGGCGGCCAAGAGACCCAGTACTTC. It translates to CSARDLGGQETQYF.